This T cell receptor beta chain was captured in a study of CXCR3-negative and CXCR3-positive naive CD8 T cells. Whole-study context: The libraries together contributed about 135 million TRB reads, each supplying about 1.5 +/- 0.3 million. General study findings and limits: Higher TRB CDR3 hydrophobicity marked CXCR3-positive naive cells relative to CXCR3-negative naive cells.

Looked up from germline, CDR1 is MRHNA and CDR2 is SNTAGT. The CDR3 contains 15 residues. Remarks on this clonotype: Its antigen is not known.

The TRB libraries of cDNA were built by UMI-labeled 5' RACE. TCRdb reprocessed the 5' RACE reads, with one entry per CDR3 protein and no DNA. In total, the table holds 5,500 to 6,000 distinct CDR3 sequences. Sequenced input: naive CXCR3- CD8+ T cells from blood. Subset of the sample: CD45RO-CCR7+CD27+CD95- naive CD8+ T cells lacking CXCR3 (TNR3-). This receptor was taken from a human donor in good health. Some clones in this sample may be carry-over from other donors' samples. The chain links TRBV6-4 to TRBJ2-7; TCRdb returns TRBD2, unconfirmable since there is no DNA. The CDR3 protein is CASSDKGPMIYEQYF.